Listed below are T cell receptor beta chains from one sample, sequenced in a study of shared clonotypes between healthy human individuals. Clones were sequenced by immunoSEQ multiplex PCR, and TCRdb holds only the in-frame ones, with some missing. There are 550,000 to 800,000 clones in the sample; roughly 91% occur only once, and 34% lies in the top ten. Sequenced input: memory CD8+ T cells from PBMCs. Source of these receptors: a man in his late teens or twenties in good health. Some clones in this sample may be carry-over from other donors' samples. CDR3s include the opening cysteine and the closing phenylalanine or tryptophan. A D gene is named only where the DNA matches it firmly. Clone sizes are given selectively: once, few, many, or a class where the clone is expanded.

abundance	v_gene	d_gene	j_gene	CDR3aa	CDR3nt
NA	TRBV28	NA	TRBJ2-7	CASSLWAGGSSYEQYF	TGTGCCAGCAGTTTATGGGCAGGGGGGAGCTCCTACGAGCAGTACTTC
NA	TRBV27	NA	TRBJ2-2	CASSFGTGELFF	TGTGCCAGCAGTTTTGGTACCGGGGAGCTGTTTTTT
NA	TRBV5-1	TRBD1	TRBJ2-7	CASSSRSGGSPAVAYEQYF	TGCGCCAGCAGCTCCCGATCAGGGGGTAGTCCGGCAGTGGCCTACGAGCAGTACTTC
NA	TRBV27	NA	TRBJ1-1	CASSLSGYGTEAFF	TGTGCCAGCAGTTTATCCGGATATGGCACTGAAGCTTTCTTT
NA	TRBV7-9	NA	TRBJ1-5	CASSLGDQPQHF	TGTGCCAGCAGCCTAGGGGACCAGCCCCAGCATTTT
NA	TRBV9	NA	TRBJ1-2	CASSVEGRTNYGYTF	TGTGCCAGCAGCGTAGAGGGCAGAACTAACTATGGCTACACCTTC
NA	TRBV7-8	NA	TRBJ2-1	CASSFVAFGGGREQFF	TGTGCCAGCAGCTTCGTCGCCTTTGGAGGTGGTCGTGAGCAGTTCTTC
NA	TRBV6-7	NA	TRBJ2-7	CASRTSTRAYEQYF	TGTGCCAGCAGAACTAGCACAAGAGCCTACGAGCAGTACTTC
NA	TRBV5-1	NA	TRBJ1-1	CASSWGRGRMNTEAFF	TGCGCCAGCAGCTGGGGCAGGGGTCGCATGAACACTGAAGCTTTCTTT
NA	TRBV7-9	NA	TRBJ1-5	CASSFSNQPQHF	TGTGCCAGCAGCTTCAGCAATCAGCCCCAGCATTTT
NA	TRBV27	NA	TRBJ2-3	CASSPLPGRRRGTDTQYF	TGTGCCAGCAGTCCTTTACCGGGACGGCGAAGGGGCACAGATACGCAGTATTTT
NA	TRBV7-2	NA	TRBJ2-3	CASSLVARSTDTQYF	TGTGCCAGCAGCTTAGTTGCGAGGAGCACAGATACGCAGTATTTT
NA	TRBV4-1	TRBD2	TRBJ2-1	CASSQVRLAGGIYYNEQFF	TGCGCCAGCAGCCAAGTACGCCTAGCGGGAGGGATTTACTACAATGAGCAGTTCTTC
NA	TRBV7-8	TRBD1	TRBJ1-1	CASSRTGGNTEAFF	TGTGCCAGCAGCCGTACAGGGGGTAACACTGAAGCTTTCTTT
once	TRBV7-8	NA	TRBJ2-1	CASSSWWASDSYNEQFF	TGTGCCAGCAGCTCGTGGTGGGCTAGCGACTCCTACAATGAGCAGTTCTTC
NA	TRBV7-9	NA	TRBJ2-3	CASSSHRGVAGSDTQYF	TGTGCCAGCAGCTCCCACAGGGGAGTAGCGGGATCAGATACGCAGTATTTT
NA	TRBV4-1	NA	TRBJ2-1	CASSQDNVDEQFF	TGCGCCAGCAGCCAAGATAATGTCGATGAGCAGTTCTTC
NA	TRBV29-1	NA	TRBJ1-2	CSVAAEDRNYGYTF	TGCAGCGTTGCGGCAGAGGACCGTAACTATGGCTACACCTTC
NA	TRBV6-5	NA	TRBJ2-7	CASSSRDGAYEQYF	TGTGCCAGCAGTTCCCGGGATGGGGCTTACGAGCAGTACTTC
NA	TRBV4-2	NA	TRBJ2-7	CASSQDRGRFNEQYF	TGTGCCAGCAGCCAAGATAGAGGGAGATTCAACGAGCAGTACTTC
NA	TRBV7-8	NA	TRBJ2-7	CASSQTGDEQYF	TGTGCCAGCAGCCAGACAGGCGACGAGCAGTACTTC
NA	TRBV4-2	TRBD2	TRBJ2-7	CASSQVGLAGVKEQYF	TGTGCCAGCAGCCAAGTCGGACTAGCGGGAGTTAAAGAGCAGTACTTC
NA	TRBV4-3	NA	TRBJ2-7	CASSQITTSYEQYF	TGCGCCAGCAGCCAGATTACCACCTCCTACGAGCAGTACTTC
NA	TRBV25-1	TRBD2	TRBJ2-1	CASSEGLATYNEQFF	TGTGCCAGCAGTGAGGGACTAGCGACCTACAATGAGCAGTTCTTC
NA	TRBV27	NA	TRBJ2-7	CASSFLGGSYEQYF	TGTGCCAGCAGTTTTTTAGGTGGGTCCTACGAGCAGTACTTC
NA	TRBV7-2	NA	TRBJ1-1	CASSLGGSTEAFF	TGTGCCAGCAGCTTAGGAGGGTCGACTGAAGCTTTCTTT
NA	TRBV27	TRBD1	TRBJ2-1	CASSPTGYEQFF	TGTGCCAGCAGTCCGACAGGGTATGAGCAGTTCTTC
NA	TRBV5-6	NA	TRBJ2-5	CASSWGLRGPETQYF	TGTGCCAGCAGCTGGGGACTCCGAGGGCCAGAGACCCAGTACTTC
NA	TRBV19	TRBD1	TRBJ2-7	CASSISGQGTYEQYF	TGTGCCAGTAGTATATCAGGACAGGGGACCTACGAGCAGTACTTC
NA	TRBV19	NA	TRBJ2-7	CASSTSTVPYEQYF	TGTGCCAGTAGTACGTCGACAGTTCCCTACGAGCAGTACTTC
NA	TRBV4-1	NA	TRBJ2-7	CASSLRDTYYEQYF	TGCGCCAGCAGCCTCCGGGACACATACTACGAGCAGTACTTC
many	TRBV28	TRBD1	TRBJ1-4	CAAQQDRALSATNEKLFF	TGTGCCGCTCAGCAGGACAGGGCCCTATCTGCAACTAATGAAAAACTGTTTTTT
once	TRBV7-9	TRBD1	TRBJ1-1	CASSLSGTGISLNTEAFF	TGTGCCAGCAGCTTGTCCGGGACAGGGATCTCTTTGAACACTGAAGCTTTCTTT
NA	TRBV9	TRBD1	TRBJ1-2	CASSETGTGVGNYGYTF	TGTGCCAGCAGCGAGACCGGGACAGGGGTCGGGAACTATGGCTACACCTTC
NA	TRBV6-6	TRBD2	TRBJ2-1	CASSYSAGGGEQFF	TGTGCCAGCAGTTACTCGGCGGGAGGGGGTGAGCAGTTCTTC
NA	TRBV18	NA	TRBJ1-2	CASSPDSRPYGNGYTF	TGTGCCAGCTCACCAGACTCGAGGCCCTACGGGAATGGCTACACCTTC
NA	TRBV28	NA	TRBJ2-7	CASSRLVSEQYF	TGTGCCAGCAGCCGACTAGTCTCCGAGCAGTACTTC
NA	TRBV28	NA	TRBJ2-1	CASSIDEQFF	TGTGCCAGCAGTATAGATGAGCAGTTCTTC
once	TRBV7-9	NA	TRBJ2-7	CAVWAGYEQYF	TGTGCCGTTTGGGCGGGCTACGAGCAGTACTTC
NA	TRBV7-9	TRBD2	TRBJ2-1	CASSLRLAGRNEQFF	TGTGCCAGCAGCTTACGTCTAGCGGGGCGAAATGAGCAGTTCTTC
NA	TRBV6-6	NA	TRBJ1-2	CASSYPDSYGYTF	TGTGCCAGCAGTTACCCGGACAGCTATGGCTACACCTTC
NA	TRBV7-2	NA	TRBJ1-1	CASSPTWYTEAFF	TGTGCCAGCAGCCCAACATGGTACACTGAAGCTTTCTTT
NA	TRBV28	TRBD2	TRBJ2-5	CASSHGTSGSPETQYF	TGTGCCAGCAGTCACGGGACTAGCGGGAGTCCAGAGACCCAGTACTTC
NA	TRBV2	TRBD1	TRBJ2-3	CASTPPRDRSLYTQYF	TGTGCCAGCACTCCCCCCCGGGACAGGAGTTTGTATACGCAGTATTTT
NA	TRBV5-1	NA	TRBJ1-1	CASSLWGVGAVGDTEAFF	TGCGCCAGCAGCTTGTGGGGAGTGGGGGCGGTAGGGGACACTGAAGCTTTCTTT
NA	TRBV30	TRBD1	TRBJ1-6	CAWSPLMGTGVSYNSPLHF	TGTGCCTGGAGCCCCCTTATGGGGACAGGGGTTTCCTATAATTCACCCCTCCACTTT
NA	TRBV5-1	TRBD1	TRBJ2-5	CASSSRERDRVRETQYF	TGCGCCAGCAGCAGTCGCGAACGGGACAGGGTTCGGGAGACCCAGTACTTC
once	TRBV27	NA	TRBJ1-5	CASSLSSGQYSNQPQHF	TGTGCCAGCAGTTTATCGTCAGGTCAATATAGCAATCAGCCCCAGCATTTT
NA	TRBV7-9	TRBD1	TRBJ1-1	CASSERSGGAAEAFF	TGTGCCAGCAGCGAAAGATCAGGGGGCGCGGCTGAAGCTTTCTTT
NA	TRBV27	NA	TRBJ2-3	CASKGREPDTQYF	TGTGCCAGCAAGGGAAGGGAACCAGATACGCAGTATTTT
NA	TRBV29-1	TRBD1	TRBJ2-7	CSAGTGVRNEQYF	TGCAGCGCTGGGACAGGGGTTAGGAACGAGCAGTACTTC
NA	TRBV5-8	TRBD1	TRBJ2-3	CASRRGGELDTQYF	TGTGCCAGCCGACGAGGGGGCGAGTTAGATACGCAGTATTTT
NA	TRBV5-4	NA	TRBJ2-2	CASSDGTFSLFSGELFF	TGTGCCAGCAGCGACGGGACCTTCAGCCTCTTTTCCGGGGAGCTGTTTTTT
once	TRBV7-6	NA	TRBJ1-1	CASSLEWGAKTEAFF	TGTGCCAGCAGCTTAGAATGGGGGGCCAAGACTGAAGCTTTCTTT
NA	TRBV7-6	TRBD2	TRBJ2-3	CASSWVGGGLAGGLADTQYF	TGTGCCAGCAGCTGGGTCGGAGGTGGACTAGCGGGGGGACTAGCAGATACGCAGTATTTT
NA	TRBV9	NA	TRBJ2-2	CASSVGGRAGELFF	TGTGCCAGCAGCGTAGGGGGCCGGGCCGGGGAGCTGTTTTTT
NA	TRBV2	TRBD2	TRBJ2-3	CASSGPLGLAGPSLTADTQYF	TGTGCCAGCAGTGGACCTCTGGGACTAGCGGGACCTTCTTTAACAGCAGATACGCAGTATTTT
NA	TRBV6-6	NA	TRBJ2-7	CASSPRNYEQYF	TGTGCCAGCAGTCCTCGGAACTACGAGCAGTACTTC
NA	TRBV27	TRBD2	TRBJ2-7	CASSLAQPSGRFHEQYF	TGTGCCAGCAGTTTAGCACAACCTAGCGGGAGGTTCCACGAGCAGTACTTC
once	TRBV9	TRBD2	TRBJ2-1	CASSDSGRSYNEQFF	TGTGCCAGCAGCGACAGCGGGAGATCCTACAATGAGCAGTTCTTC